This entry lists 14 T cell receptor beta chains sequenced from one sample in a study of cytomegalovirus exposure and HLA in healthy donors. The study ran its PCR with 60 Vbeta and 13 Jbeta primers. Measured with immunoSEQ multiplex PCR; TCRdb has only the in-frame clones, and not every one. Found here are about 160,000 clones, around 60% of them singletons; the top ten hold around 7.1%. The sequencing sample was made of PBMCs. The receptors were sampled from an older woman in good health and CMV-seropositive.

The chain is built from TRBV6-1 and TRBJ1-5, with 8 positions matching TRBD1. Germline V gene data show CDR1 as MNHNS and CDR2 as SASEGT. CDR3 size: 13 residues. V dropped 8 bases and J dropped 3; count of bases not matched to a gene: 3. The CDR3 is CASQGAPNQPQHF. The CDR3 bases are TGTGCCAGCCAGGGGGCCCCCAATCAGCCCCAGCATTTT.

The rearrangement links TRBV2 to TRBJ2-7; 11 positions match TRBD1. The length of the CDR3 is 18 residues. J lost 2 bases, V lost 0 bases, and 9 bases had no gene match. Per germline, CDR1 SNHLY and CDR2 FYNNEI. For the CDR3, the DNA is TGTGCCAGCAGTGAAGCGTTCTTGGGACAGGGGGGCCCCTACGAGCAGTACTTC. It is translated as CASSEAFLGQGGPYEQYF.

To note about this clone: Relative to the germline gene, one junction end is altered; a read error may explain this. Other DNA sequences in this specimen translate into the identical CDR3. In nucleotides, the CDR3 is TGTGCCAGCAGTATTACCCAGAACAATCAGCCCCAGCATTTT. This sequence encodes CASSITQNNQPQHF. This chain joins TRBV19 and TRBJ1-5; no reliable D call. Germline loops: CDR1 LNHDA, CDR2 SQIVND (reference sequence). The CDR3 is 14 amino acids.

The gene calls are TRBV2 and TRBJ2-5; TRBD2 might be the D (5 bases). Germline-derived CDR1 and CDR2 are SNHLY and FYNNEI. The CDR3 runs to 12 residues. V shed 4 bases and J shed 6 bases, with 9 bases lying between them. The chain's CDR3 is CASSVRRQTQYF. As DNA, the CDR3 is TGTGCCAGCAGTGTGAGGAGGCAGACCCAGTACTTC.

The V gene is TRBV5-1, the J gene TRBJ2-3; 7 bases map to TRBD2. V gave up 3 bases and J gave up 1 base; unmatched junction bases: 5. The length of the CDR3 is 15 residues. Germline values: CDR1 SGHRS, CDR2 YFSETQ. CDR3 nucleotides: TGCGCCAGCAGCTCTACTAGCGCCCGCACAGATACGCAGTATTTT. Its protein product is CASSSTSARTDTQYF.

The J gene is TRBJ1-3, the V gene TRBV9, with TRBD1 matching 10 bases. CDR1 and CDR2 (germline): SGDLS, YYNGEE. The CDR3 has 16 amino acids. V was pared by 3 bases and J by 4 bases, with 7 bases of the junction left unmatched. The CDR3 is CASSASGTGEGNTIYF. For the CDR3, the DNA is TGTGCCAGCAGCGCCTCCGGGACAGGGGAGGGAAACACCATATATTTT.

This chain connects TRBV27 to TRBJ2-5; TRBD1 agrees at 8 bases. The junction had 9 bases not matched to a gene; V was cut back by 7 bases and J by 5 bases. The CDR3 length is 14 residues. CDR1 and CDR2 from the germline V gene are MNHEY and SMNVEV (reference sequence). The CDR3 loop is CASNPTGAPETQYF. CDR3 DNA: TGTGCCAGCAACCCGACAGGGGCTCCGGAGACCCAGTACTTC.

This clone was seen only once. V is TRBV18 and J is TRBJ1-2, with D possibly being TRBD1 (6 bases). Per germline, CDR1 KGHSH and CDR2 LQKENI. V lost 2 bases and J lost 8, with 12 bases in between. The CDR3 totals 13 residues. Here the CDR3 reads CASSPSEGEGYTF. CDR3 coding DNA: TGTGCCAGCTCACCATCCGAGGGGGAAGGCTACACCTTC.

This sequence joins TRBV5-1 and TRBJ2-7, with TRBD2 matching over 7 bases. CDR1 is SGHRS and CDR2 is YFSETQ in the germline V gene. The CDR3 runs to 14 residues. V trimming: 0 bases; J trimming: 7 bases; junction bases outside the gene matches: 7. Here the CDR3 DNA reads TGCGCCAGCAGCTTGGTGGCGGGAGAAGGGGAGCAGTACTTC. This sequence encodes CASSLVAGEGEQYF. The whole variable domain, remainder taken from reference TRBV5-1 and TRBJ2-7, is KAGVTQTPRYLIKTRGQQVTLSCSPISGHRSVSWYQQTPGQGLQFLFEYFSETQRNKGNFPGRFSGRQFSNSRSEMNVSTLELGDSALYLCASSLVAGEGEQYFGPGTRLTVT.

V gene TRBV4-3 combines with J gene TRBJ2-7; D may be TRBD2 (5 bases). The germline V gene has CDR1 LGHNA and CDR2 YSLEER. V was trimmed by 0 bases and J by 3 bases, leaving 15 bases between them. The CDR3 length is 16 residues. The CDR3 reads CASSQELGGGVYEQYF. The CDR3 DNA reads as TGCGCCAGCAGCCAAGAGTTAGGCGGAGGAGTCTACGAGCAGTACTTC.

The rearrangement uses TRBV10-2 and TRBJ2-1, with 10 nucleotides matching TRBD2. J gave up 7 bases and V 4 bases, and 4 bases lay outside the gene matches. The V gene's germline CDR1 is WSHSY and CDR2 SAAADI. The CDR3 sequence is 14 residues long. Here the CDR3 DNA reads TGCGCCAGCAGTGGGGGACTAGCGAAGAATGAGCAGTTCTTC. Its translation is CASSGGLAKNEQFF.

The chain recombines TRBV9 with TRBJ2-5, with a tentative D call TRBD2 (5 bases). Germline values: CDR1 SGDLS, CDR2 YYNGEE. CDR3 length equals 15 residues. V lost 1 base and J lost 4, with 14 bases in between. CDR3 in amino acids: CASSVSTSSRETQYF. CDR3 nucleotide sequence: TGTGCCAGCAGCGTATCAACTAGTTCGCGAGAGACCCAGTACTTC.

Only a few counts were recorded for this clone. The chain couples TRBV20-1 to TRBJ2-1; D is unresolved. The V end was cut by 6 bases, the J end by 10 bases, with 13 bases between. The CDR3 runs 11 residues. Germline values: CDR1 DFQATT, CDR2 SNEGSKA (reference sequence). DNA for the CDR3: TGCAGTGCGGTACAGTTCCGGGAGCAGTTCTTC. Translation: CSAVQFREQFF.

This clone came up many times. This chain uses TRBV7-3 with TRBJ2-3; 11 bases are shared with TRBD2. Germline assignment: CDR1 SGHTA and CDR2 FQGTGA. Losses at the gene ends were 5 bases for V and 4 bases for J; bases not matched to a gene: 5. This CDR3 is built from 15 residues. CDR3 sequence reads: CASSPSSGRADTQYF. DNA of the CDR3: TGTGCCAGCAGCCCCAGTAGCGGGAGGGCAGATACGCAGTATTTT.